The T cell receptor beta chain described here comes from a study of long-term antiretroviral therapy in people with HIV. Study observations and caveats: Diversity remained lower than transplant donor controls, even though it increased after ART. Blood, drawn from 2004 to 2017, may reflect older ART regimens. HIV repertoires spanned narrower CDR3 length ranges than controls.

About this clone: Its matching antigen is unknown.

CDR3 size: 19 residues. In germline, CDR1 is PRHDT, CDR2 FYEKMQ (reference sequence). With V trimmed by 4 bases and J by 3 bases, 9 bases remained unmatched. The run of the v3.0 immunoSEQ assay was at survey level. Profiling relied on immunoSEQ multiplex PCR, and the TCRdb table lists in-frame clones only, not all of them. The table includes 26,000 or so clones, more than 85% detected once. The sample here was unsorted PBMCs, taken 2 years after starting antiretroviral therapy. The chain recombines TRBV13 with TRBJ2-6; 13 nucleotides agree with TRBD2. The clonotype comes from a man between 50 and 59 years old with HIV. In nucleotides, the CDR3 is TGTGCCAGCAGCTCACGGACTAGCGGGAGTCGGATTGGGGCCAACGTCCTGACTTTC. This gives the protein CASSSRTSGSRIGANVLTF.